A selection of T cell receptor beta chains follows, all from one sample in a study of blood T cell repertoires in COVID-19. The table came from immunoSEQ multiplex PCR; TCRdb's copy has only in-frame clones and leaves some out. The sample shows approximately 150,000 clones, 80% of them seen only once. The specimen sequenced was peripheral blood. These TCRs come from a woman in her fifties or sixties with acute or convalescent COVID-19. CDR3s include the opening cysteine and the closing phenylalanine or tryptophan. Fields, in order: J gene, CDR3 length, V gene, CDR3 protein.

j_gene: TRBJ1-1
len: 13
v_gene: TRBV7-9
CDR3aa: CASSLAQNTEAFF

j_gene: TRBJ1-1
len: 16
v_gene: TRBV5-1
CDR3aa: CASSYAGTGLNTEAFF

j_gene: TRBJ2-3
len: 14
v_gene: TRBV5-4
CDR3aa: CASTIAGIEDTQYF

j_gene: TRBJ1-5
len: 16
v_gene: TRBV2
CDR3aa: CASSAGGGGLKEPQHF

j_gene: TRBJ1-1
len: 15
v_gene: TRBV7-9
CDR3aa: CASSFGVEVGTEAFF

j_gene: TRBJ1-1
len: 13
v_gene: TRBV9
CDR3aa: CASSYTGNTEAFF

j_gene: TRBJ1-2
len: 17
v_gene: TRBV28
CDR3aa: CASSSPPGGASGNGYTF

j_gene: TRBJ1-2
len: 16
v_gene: TRBV10-3
CDR3aa: CAISEGTGVFTYGYTF

j_gene: TRBJ1-2
len: 15
v_gene: TRBV18
CDR3aa: CASSPTKQGAGGYTF

j_gene: TRBJ2-3
len: 15
v_gene: TRBV5-1
CDR3aa: CASSLVQSEADTQYF